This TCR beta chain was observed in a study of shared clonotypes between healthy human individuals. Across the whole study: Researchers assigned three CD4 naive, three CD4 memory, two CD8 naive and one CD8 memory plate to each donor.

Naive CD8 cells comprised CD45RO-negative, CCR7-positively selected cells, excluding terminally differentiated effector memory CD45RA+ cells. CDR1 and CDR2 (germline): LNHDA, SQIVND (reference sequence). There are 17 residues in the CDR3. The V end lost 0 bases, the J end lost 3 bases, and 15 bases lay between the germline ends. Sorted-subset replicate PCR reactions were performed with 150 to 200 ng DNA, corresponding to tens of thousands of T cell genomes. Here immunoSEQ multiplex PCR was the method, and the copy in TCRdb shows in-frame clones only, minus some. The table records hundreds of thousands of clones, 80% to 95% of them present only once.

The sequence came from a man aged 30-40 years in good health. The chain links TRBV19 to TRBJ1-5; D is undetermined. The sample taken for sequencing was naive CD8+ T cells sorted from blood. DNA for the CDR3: TGTGCCAGTAGTATAGATCGGTCAGGCTACTCCAATCAGCCCCAGCATTTT. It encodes CASSIDRSGYSNQPQHF. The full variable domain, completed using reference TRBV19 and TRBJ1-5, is DGGITQSPKYLFRKEGQNVTLSCEQNLNHDAMYWYRQDPGQGLRLIYYSQIVNDFQKGDIAEGYSVSREKKESFPLTVTSAQKNPTAFYLCASSIDRSGYSNQPQHFGDGTRLSIL.